This T cell receptor beta chain was profiled in a study of blood T cell repertoires in COVID-19. About the research overall: Material from acute and convalescent COVID-19 was sourced from the United States, Italy and Spain. The analysed material was cDNA or gDNA that came from T cells, B-cell-depleted T cells, or PBMCs.

Clones were read by immunoSEQ multiplex PCR, and TCRdb kept only the in-frame ones, dropping some. In the table there are a few hundred thousand clones, approximately 88% of which are singletons. The germline V and J ends were trimmed by 8 bases and 6 bases, with 13 bases remaining between them. Per germline, CDR1 SEHNR and CDR2 FQNEAQ (reference sequence). This CDR3 has 12 residues. The clonotype was recovered from a man between 18 and 35 years old who had recovered from COVID-19. Sequencing input: peripheral blood. The J gene is TRBJ1-2, the V gene TRBV7-9; tentatively, D is TRBD1 (5 bases). CDR3 bases: TGTGCCAGCCTCTCCCAGGGCGATGGCTACACCTTC. It translates to CASLSQGDGYTF.